The 32 T cell receptor beta chains below all came from one sample that was sequenced in a study of T cell clones after liver transplantation. Only in-frame clones appear in the TCRdb table, and some are missing; sequencing was by immunoSEQ multiplex PCR. The sample has 8,500 to 10,000 clones, 55% to 85% seen once. Sequences were derived from CD8+ T cells from blood, sampled at the approximately 15-month timepoint. These receptors all stem from a human patient who received a liver transplant. Some T cells may have originated in the graft donor.

The chain uses TRBV11-1 and TRBJ2-1; D unresolved. The CDR3 consists of 14 residues. Germline V gives CDR1 SGHAT, CDR2 FQDESV (reference sequence). V lost 0 bases and J 7 bases, leaving 10 bases between the germline ends. The CDR3 protein is CASSLAGNRNEQFF. CDR3 sequence (DNA): TGTGCCAGCAGCTTAGCGGGGAACCGAAATGAGCAGTTCTTC.

V gene TRBV20-1 combines with J gene TRBJ1-1, with TRBD1 as a possible D gene (5 bases). Germline V gene lookup returns CDR1 DFQATT and CDR2 SNEGSKA (reference sequence). The CDR3 spans 11 residues. Trimming stripped 6 bases from V and 5 bases from J, with 10 bases between. CDR3 protein: CSARWGTEAFF. Here the CDR3 DNA reads TGCAGTGCCCGCTGGGGGACTGAAGCTTTCTTT.

The chain has TRBV27 and TRBJ2-5; D remains ambiguous. This CDR3 spans 14 amino acids. Germline V gives CDR1 MNHEY, CDR2 SMNVEV (reference sequence). Trimming removed 5 bases from V and 0 bases from J, with 10 bases in between. CDR3 in DNA: TGTGCCAGCAGTCCCACACAGTACCAAGAGACCCAGTACTTC. Translation: CASSPTQYQETQYF.

This clone showed up just a few times. This chain joins TRBV5-4 and TRBJ2-1; a possible D gene is TRBD1 (5 bases). Per the germline V gene, CDR1 is SGHNT and CDR2 is YYREEE (reference sequence). The ends were cut back, 5 bases at V and 8 bases at J, with 17 bases in the middle. This CDR3 region has 14 residues. DNA for the CDR3: TGTGCCAGCAGTGAAAGGGGAATACAAGATGAGCAGTTCTTC. Translating it yields CASSERGIQDEQFF.

The rearrangement uses TRBV15 and TRBJ2-1, with D maybe TRBD1 (6 bases). Germline loops: CDR1 LNHNV, CDR2 YYDKDF (reference sequence). V was clipped by 1 base and J by 13 bases, with 14 bases between them. CDR3 length: 13 amino acids. DNA of the CDR3: TGTGCCACCAGCAGAGTTCAACAGGGCCACCAGTTCTTC. As protein: CATSRVQQGHQFF.

This clone was recorded a few times. This sequence joins TRBV2 and TRBJ1-2, with D possibly being TRBD1 (5 bases). The ends were cut back, 2 bases at V and 3 bases at J, with 13 bases in the middle. The V gene's germline CDR1 is SNHLY and CDR2 FYNNEI. The CDR3 has 15 amino acids. CDR3 sequence reads: CASSEWQGGDYGYTF. DNA of the CDR3: TGTGCCAGCAGTGAATGGCAGGGCGGCGACTATGGCTACACCTTC.

Within the sample, this clone is medium-sized. The V and J genes are TRBV7-9 and TRBJ1-1, with TRBD1 as a possible D gene (6 bases). The V gene's germline CDR1 is SEHNR and CDR2 FQNEAQ (reference sequence). V lost 5 bases and J 7 bases, leaving 17 bases between the germline ends. This CDR3 is 14 amino acids long. The CDR3 sequence is CASSPQQGWSEAFF. CDR3 nucleotide sequence: TGTGCCAGCAGCCCCCAACAGGGCTGGAGTGAAGCTTTCTTT.

By its share, this clone is medium-sized. J is TRBJ2-2 and V is TRBV6-5, with TRBD2 matching over 10 bases. This CDR3 region has 15 residues. J was trimmed by 7 bases and V by 6 bases; bases with no gene match: 8. CDR1 MNHEY and CDR2 SVGAGI come from the germline V gene. CDR3 sequence (DNA): TGTGCCAGCAGCCCCGGGACTAGCGAATTCGGGGAGCTGTTTTTT. This codes for CASSPGTSEFGELFF.

In this sample, this clone turned up a few times. V gene TRBV15 combines with J gene TRBJ2-5, with a weak D call TRBD1 (6 bases). Trimming took 7 bases from V and 1 from J, leaving 13 bases between them. The length of the CDR3 is 14 residues. The germline gives CDR1 LNHNV, CDR2 YYDKDF (reference sequence). The CDR3 bases are TGTGCCACCAAACAGGGTCGGGTCCAAGAGACCCAGTACTTC. The encoded protein is CATKQGRVQETQYF.

The chain has TRBV18 and TRBJ1-4; the D gene is possibly TRBD1 (5 bases). Germline V gene lookup returns CDR1 KGHSH and CDR2 LQKENI. This CDR3 is built from 16 residues. Trimming took off 4 bases at V and 5 bases at J, with 17 bases between the two ends. The CDR3 DNA sequence: TGTGCCAGCTCACTTGAAACCGGGACGGGGAATGAAAAACTGTTTTTT. It codes for CASSLETGTGNEKLFF. The entire variable domain, with the rest obtained from reference TRBV18 and TRBJ1-4, is as follows: NAGVMQNPRHLVRRRGQEARLRCSPMKGHSHVYWYRQLPEEGLKFMVYLQKENIIDESGMPKERFSAEFPKEGPSILRIQQVVRGDSAAYFCASSLETGTGNEKLFFGSGTQLSVL.

The chain employs TRBV11-2 and TRBJ2-2; D assignment may be TRBD1 or TRBD2 (5 bases each). Trimming removed 3 bases at V and 3 bases at J, with 11 bases between. Germline loops: CDR1 SGHAT, CDR2 FQNNGV. CDR3 length equals 15 residues. CDR3 residues: CASSFRGPDTGELFF. CDR3 DNA: TGTGCCAGCAGCTTCCGGGGACCCGACACCGGGGAGCTGTTTTTT.

The rearrangement uses TRBV7-2 and TRBJ2-5; 11 nucleotides line up with TRBD2. This CDR3 is built from 15 residues. Per the germline V gene, CDR1 is SGHTA and CDR2 is FQGNSA. Germline trimming cut 3 bases from V and 3 bases from J; bases unmatched to any gene: 3. CDR3 nucleotides: TGTGCCAGCAGCTTGGATAGCGGGAGGGAAGAGACCCAGTACTTC. Encoded protein: CASSLDSGREETQYF.

This clone is medium-sized in the sample. In nucleotides, the CDR3 is TGTGCCAGCAGTACAACGGGAAATTCACCCCTCCACTTT. Its protein is CASSTTGNSPLHF. The V and J genes are TRBV6-5 and TRBJ1-6; D is undetermined. V was pared by 5 bases and J by 7 bases, with 9 bases between. This CDR3 comprises 13 residues. From germline, CDR1 is MNHEY and CDR2 SVGAGI.

The chain is built from TRBV19 and TRBJ1-3; D not resolved. V shed 7 bases and J shed 4 bases, with 8 bases lying between them. The CDR3 totals 12 residues. Germline V gene lookup returns CDR1 LNHDA and CDR2 SQIVND (reference sequence). CDR3 nucleotides: TGTGCCAGTAACAATTGGGGAAACACCATATATTTT. It translates to CASNNWGNTIYF.

V gene TRBV29-1 combines with J gene TRBJ2-5, with 7 nucleotides matching TRBD1. V dropped 5 bases and J dropped 3; count of bases not matched to a gene: 9. Germline V CDR1 and CDR2: SQVTM, ANQGSEA. The CDR3 length is 14 residues. The CDR3, as DNA: TGCAGCGTTTTAGGATTAACAGGGGAAGAGACCCAGTACTTC. Translated: CSVLGLTGEETQYF.

This clone has a single count. J is TRBJ2-6 and V is TRBV6-5, with 7 bases matching TRBD1. The CDR3 is 15 residues long. From germline, CDR1 is MNHEY and CDR2 SVGAGI. After removal of 6 bases from V and 7 bases from J, the junction contained 9 bases not matched to a gene. The CDR3 here is CASRAPGGYANVLTF. The CDR3 DNA reads TGTGCCAGCAGGGCGCCAGGGGGTTACGCCAACGTCCTGACTTTC.

This clone was detected only a few times. V gene TRBV4-1 combines with J gene TRBJ2-3, with a possible D match to TRBD2 (6 bases). V gave up 0 bases and J gave up 4 bases, with 11 bases separating them. There are 15 residues in the CDR3. Germline CDR1 MGHRA, CDR2 YSYEKL. The CDR3 nucleotides read TGCGCCAGCAGCCAAGATTGGAGGGTCGCAGATACGCAGTATTTT. Residues: CASSQDWRVADTQYF.

CDR3 sequence: CASSQSRGSYEQYV. In DNA form, the CDR3 reads TGCGCCAGCAGCCAATCTAGGGGGAGCTACGAGCAGTACGTC. The chain couples TRBV4-3 to TRBJ2-7, with D perhaps matching TRBD1 (6 bases). This CDR3 is 14 amino acids long. Germline V CDR1 and CDR2: LGHNA, YSLEER. V shed 2 bases and J shed 3 bases, with 11 bases lying between them.

A note on this clone: Given a far larger clone just one base away, this is likely a sequencing read error. The sample holds other DNA sequences that translate to the same CDR3. The J gene is TRBJ2-2, the V gene TRBV6-5; 7 bases line up with TRBD2. CDR1 is MNHEY, CDR2 SVGAGI, per germline. With V trimmed by 0 bases and J by 7 bases, 8 bases remained unmatched. This CDR3 has 16 residues. CDR3 sequence reads: CASSYSRGSGDGELFF. Written as DNA, the CDR3 is TGTGCCAGCAGTTACTCACGCGGGAGCGGCGACGGGGAGCTGTTTTTT.

This clone has a single count. The genes are TRBV9 and TRBJ1-1; 9 positions match TRBD1. Germline values: CDR1 SGDLS, CDR2 YYNGEE. The ends lost 0 bases at V and 5 bases at J; junction bases unmatched: 11. The CDR3 covers 17 residues. The CDR3 is CASSVEGTGRIGTEAFF. The CDR3 region has the DNA TGTGCCAGCAGCGTAGAAGGGACAGGGAGGATCGGAACTGAAGCTTTCTTT.

This clone is medium-sized. The chain uses TRBV9 and TRBJ1-1; 9 bases agree with TRBD1. The germline gives CDR1 SGDLS, CDR2 YYNGEE. Trimming cost V 4 bases and J 0 bases; bases outside gene matches: 7. The CDR3 totals 16 residues. The CDR3 is CASSNTGGPMNTEAFF. In DNA, the CDR3 is TGTGCCAGCAGCAATACAGGGGGCCCGATGAACACTGAAGCTTTCTTT.

The chain combines TRBV7-9 with TRBJ2-7; D is unresolved. The germline V gene encodes CDR1 SEHNR and CDR2 FQNEAQ (reference sequence). V gave up 2 bases and J gave up 9 bases, with 14 bases separating them. This CDR3 region has 13 residues. In DNA form, the CDR3 reads TGTGCCAGCAGCTTACTACCGAAAACTGGGCAGTACTTC. Translation gives CASSLLPKTGQYF.

The rearrangement links TRBV7-8 to TRBJ1-4; D is ambiguous. The CDR3 length is 15 residues. Germline CDR1 SGHVS, CDR2 FQNEAQ. Trimming stripped 4 bases from V and 11 bases from J, with 20 bases between. The CDR3 reads CASSSTGEKKGKLFF. As DNA, the CDR3 is TGTGCCAGCAGCTCAACTGGGGAGAAGAAGGGTAAACTGTTTTTT.

This clone was picked up a small number of times. The gene calls are TRBV9 and TRBJ2-7; TRBD1 matches 11 bases. After removal of 6 bases from V and 3 bases from J, the junction contained 5 bases not matched to a gene. The germline gives CDR1 SGDLS, CDR2 YYNGEE. CDR3 size: 14 residues. The CDR3 DNA reads as TGTGCCAGCACCACCGGGACAGGGGGCTACGAGCAGTACTTC. Translating it yields CASTTGTGGYEQYF.

The rearrangement uses TRBV7-9 and TRBJ2-7; 8 bases map to TRBD2. Germline-derived CDR1 and CDR2 are SEHNR and FQNEAQ (reference sequence). Trimming at V came to 5 bases and at J to 4 bases, leaving 10 bases not matched to a gene. The CDR3 runs 15 residues. CDR3 sequence (DNA): TGTGCCAGCAGCCAACTAGCGGAGCGTGGGTACGAGCAGTACGTC. It translates to CASSQLAERGYEQYV.

The chain employs TRBV21-1 and TRBJ2-3; TRBD2, as called in the table, went unchecked against the DNA. TRBV21-1 is assigned pseudogene status. There are 19 residues in the CDR3. The CDR3 DNA follows: TGTGCCAGCAGCAAAGCGGCTAGCGGGGGTATAGGGGGTGGAGATACGCAGTATTTT. Residues: CASSKAASGGIGGGDTQYF.

CDR3 sequence: CASSLGNSYEQYV. CDR3 in DNA: TGTGCCAGCAGCTTGGGGAACTCCTACGAGCAGTACGTC. This chain uses TRBV7-9 with TRBJ2-7; D not certain. V shed 3 bases and J shed 0 bases, with 6 bases lying between them. The CDR3 is made up of 13 amino acids. Per germline, CDR1 SEHNR and CDR2 FQNEAQ (reference sequence).

The gene calls are TRBV19 and TRBJ2-1, with unresolved D. The CDR3 runs 11 residues. The germline CDR1 and CDR2 sequences are LNHDA and SQIVND (reference sequence). V was trimmed by 3 bases and J by 7 bases, leaving 4 bases between them. The CDR3 region has the DNA TGTGCCAGTAGTATTGGTAATGAGCAGTTCTTC. Translating gives CASSIGNEQFF.

This clone appeared a few times. The J gene is TRBJ1-3, the V gene TRBV19; D call uncertain. V lost 5 bases and J 6 bases, leaving 14 bases between the germline ends. The germline CDR1 and CDR2 sequences are LNHDA and SQIVND (reference sequence). This CDR3 has 14 residues. CDR3 protein: CASSVGILENTIYF. CDR3 DNA: TGTGCCAGTAGTGTCGGGATCTTGGAAAACACCATATATTTT.

This sequence joins TRBV4-2 and TRBJ2-4, with TRBD2 matching over 11 bases. This CDR3 spans 17 amino acids. Germline V gene sequence: CDR1 LGHNA, CDR2 YNFKEQ. The V gene end was trimmed by 3 bases and the J gene end by 7 bases; junction bases not matched to a gene: 11. CDR3 nucleotides: TGTGCCAGCAGCCAGGACGGGATAGCGGGAGGGCCGAACATTCAGTACTTC. Amino acid sequence: CASSQDGIAGGPNIQYF.

The gene calls are TRBV7-9 and TRBJ2-2, with a possible D match to TRBD1 (6 bases). The CDR3 length is 16 residues. Per germline, CDR1 SEHNR and CDR2 FQNEAQ (reference sequence). V was clipped by 3 bases and J by 1 base, with 12 bases between them. CDR3 loop: CASSFEGHKNTGELFF. CDR3 DNA sequence: TGTGCCAGCAGCTTTGAGGGACATAAGAACACCGGGGAGCTGTTTTTT.

The chain is built from TRBV29-1 and TRBJ1-2, with 9 bases matching TRBD1. In germline, CDR1 is SQVTM, CDR2 ANQGSEA. The CDR3 loop spans 15 amino acids. V lost 0 bases to trimming and J lost 7 bases; unmatched junction nucleotides: 9. The CDR3 here is CSVEEPQGARGGYTF. CDR3 DNA sequence: TGCAGCGTTGAAGAGCCACAGGGGGCTAGGGGTGGCTACACCTTC.